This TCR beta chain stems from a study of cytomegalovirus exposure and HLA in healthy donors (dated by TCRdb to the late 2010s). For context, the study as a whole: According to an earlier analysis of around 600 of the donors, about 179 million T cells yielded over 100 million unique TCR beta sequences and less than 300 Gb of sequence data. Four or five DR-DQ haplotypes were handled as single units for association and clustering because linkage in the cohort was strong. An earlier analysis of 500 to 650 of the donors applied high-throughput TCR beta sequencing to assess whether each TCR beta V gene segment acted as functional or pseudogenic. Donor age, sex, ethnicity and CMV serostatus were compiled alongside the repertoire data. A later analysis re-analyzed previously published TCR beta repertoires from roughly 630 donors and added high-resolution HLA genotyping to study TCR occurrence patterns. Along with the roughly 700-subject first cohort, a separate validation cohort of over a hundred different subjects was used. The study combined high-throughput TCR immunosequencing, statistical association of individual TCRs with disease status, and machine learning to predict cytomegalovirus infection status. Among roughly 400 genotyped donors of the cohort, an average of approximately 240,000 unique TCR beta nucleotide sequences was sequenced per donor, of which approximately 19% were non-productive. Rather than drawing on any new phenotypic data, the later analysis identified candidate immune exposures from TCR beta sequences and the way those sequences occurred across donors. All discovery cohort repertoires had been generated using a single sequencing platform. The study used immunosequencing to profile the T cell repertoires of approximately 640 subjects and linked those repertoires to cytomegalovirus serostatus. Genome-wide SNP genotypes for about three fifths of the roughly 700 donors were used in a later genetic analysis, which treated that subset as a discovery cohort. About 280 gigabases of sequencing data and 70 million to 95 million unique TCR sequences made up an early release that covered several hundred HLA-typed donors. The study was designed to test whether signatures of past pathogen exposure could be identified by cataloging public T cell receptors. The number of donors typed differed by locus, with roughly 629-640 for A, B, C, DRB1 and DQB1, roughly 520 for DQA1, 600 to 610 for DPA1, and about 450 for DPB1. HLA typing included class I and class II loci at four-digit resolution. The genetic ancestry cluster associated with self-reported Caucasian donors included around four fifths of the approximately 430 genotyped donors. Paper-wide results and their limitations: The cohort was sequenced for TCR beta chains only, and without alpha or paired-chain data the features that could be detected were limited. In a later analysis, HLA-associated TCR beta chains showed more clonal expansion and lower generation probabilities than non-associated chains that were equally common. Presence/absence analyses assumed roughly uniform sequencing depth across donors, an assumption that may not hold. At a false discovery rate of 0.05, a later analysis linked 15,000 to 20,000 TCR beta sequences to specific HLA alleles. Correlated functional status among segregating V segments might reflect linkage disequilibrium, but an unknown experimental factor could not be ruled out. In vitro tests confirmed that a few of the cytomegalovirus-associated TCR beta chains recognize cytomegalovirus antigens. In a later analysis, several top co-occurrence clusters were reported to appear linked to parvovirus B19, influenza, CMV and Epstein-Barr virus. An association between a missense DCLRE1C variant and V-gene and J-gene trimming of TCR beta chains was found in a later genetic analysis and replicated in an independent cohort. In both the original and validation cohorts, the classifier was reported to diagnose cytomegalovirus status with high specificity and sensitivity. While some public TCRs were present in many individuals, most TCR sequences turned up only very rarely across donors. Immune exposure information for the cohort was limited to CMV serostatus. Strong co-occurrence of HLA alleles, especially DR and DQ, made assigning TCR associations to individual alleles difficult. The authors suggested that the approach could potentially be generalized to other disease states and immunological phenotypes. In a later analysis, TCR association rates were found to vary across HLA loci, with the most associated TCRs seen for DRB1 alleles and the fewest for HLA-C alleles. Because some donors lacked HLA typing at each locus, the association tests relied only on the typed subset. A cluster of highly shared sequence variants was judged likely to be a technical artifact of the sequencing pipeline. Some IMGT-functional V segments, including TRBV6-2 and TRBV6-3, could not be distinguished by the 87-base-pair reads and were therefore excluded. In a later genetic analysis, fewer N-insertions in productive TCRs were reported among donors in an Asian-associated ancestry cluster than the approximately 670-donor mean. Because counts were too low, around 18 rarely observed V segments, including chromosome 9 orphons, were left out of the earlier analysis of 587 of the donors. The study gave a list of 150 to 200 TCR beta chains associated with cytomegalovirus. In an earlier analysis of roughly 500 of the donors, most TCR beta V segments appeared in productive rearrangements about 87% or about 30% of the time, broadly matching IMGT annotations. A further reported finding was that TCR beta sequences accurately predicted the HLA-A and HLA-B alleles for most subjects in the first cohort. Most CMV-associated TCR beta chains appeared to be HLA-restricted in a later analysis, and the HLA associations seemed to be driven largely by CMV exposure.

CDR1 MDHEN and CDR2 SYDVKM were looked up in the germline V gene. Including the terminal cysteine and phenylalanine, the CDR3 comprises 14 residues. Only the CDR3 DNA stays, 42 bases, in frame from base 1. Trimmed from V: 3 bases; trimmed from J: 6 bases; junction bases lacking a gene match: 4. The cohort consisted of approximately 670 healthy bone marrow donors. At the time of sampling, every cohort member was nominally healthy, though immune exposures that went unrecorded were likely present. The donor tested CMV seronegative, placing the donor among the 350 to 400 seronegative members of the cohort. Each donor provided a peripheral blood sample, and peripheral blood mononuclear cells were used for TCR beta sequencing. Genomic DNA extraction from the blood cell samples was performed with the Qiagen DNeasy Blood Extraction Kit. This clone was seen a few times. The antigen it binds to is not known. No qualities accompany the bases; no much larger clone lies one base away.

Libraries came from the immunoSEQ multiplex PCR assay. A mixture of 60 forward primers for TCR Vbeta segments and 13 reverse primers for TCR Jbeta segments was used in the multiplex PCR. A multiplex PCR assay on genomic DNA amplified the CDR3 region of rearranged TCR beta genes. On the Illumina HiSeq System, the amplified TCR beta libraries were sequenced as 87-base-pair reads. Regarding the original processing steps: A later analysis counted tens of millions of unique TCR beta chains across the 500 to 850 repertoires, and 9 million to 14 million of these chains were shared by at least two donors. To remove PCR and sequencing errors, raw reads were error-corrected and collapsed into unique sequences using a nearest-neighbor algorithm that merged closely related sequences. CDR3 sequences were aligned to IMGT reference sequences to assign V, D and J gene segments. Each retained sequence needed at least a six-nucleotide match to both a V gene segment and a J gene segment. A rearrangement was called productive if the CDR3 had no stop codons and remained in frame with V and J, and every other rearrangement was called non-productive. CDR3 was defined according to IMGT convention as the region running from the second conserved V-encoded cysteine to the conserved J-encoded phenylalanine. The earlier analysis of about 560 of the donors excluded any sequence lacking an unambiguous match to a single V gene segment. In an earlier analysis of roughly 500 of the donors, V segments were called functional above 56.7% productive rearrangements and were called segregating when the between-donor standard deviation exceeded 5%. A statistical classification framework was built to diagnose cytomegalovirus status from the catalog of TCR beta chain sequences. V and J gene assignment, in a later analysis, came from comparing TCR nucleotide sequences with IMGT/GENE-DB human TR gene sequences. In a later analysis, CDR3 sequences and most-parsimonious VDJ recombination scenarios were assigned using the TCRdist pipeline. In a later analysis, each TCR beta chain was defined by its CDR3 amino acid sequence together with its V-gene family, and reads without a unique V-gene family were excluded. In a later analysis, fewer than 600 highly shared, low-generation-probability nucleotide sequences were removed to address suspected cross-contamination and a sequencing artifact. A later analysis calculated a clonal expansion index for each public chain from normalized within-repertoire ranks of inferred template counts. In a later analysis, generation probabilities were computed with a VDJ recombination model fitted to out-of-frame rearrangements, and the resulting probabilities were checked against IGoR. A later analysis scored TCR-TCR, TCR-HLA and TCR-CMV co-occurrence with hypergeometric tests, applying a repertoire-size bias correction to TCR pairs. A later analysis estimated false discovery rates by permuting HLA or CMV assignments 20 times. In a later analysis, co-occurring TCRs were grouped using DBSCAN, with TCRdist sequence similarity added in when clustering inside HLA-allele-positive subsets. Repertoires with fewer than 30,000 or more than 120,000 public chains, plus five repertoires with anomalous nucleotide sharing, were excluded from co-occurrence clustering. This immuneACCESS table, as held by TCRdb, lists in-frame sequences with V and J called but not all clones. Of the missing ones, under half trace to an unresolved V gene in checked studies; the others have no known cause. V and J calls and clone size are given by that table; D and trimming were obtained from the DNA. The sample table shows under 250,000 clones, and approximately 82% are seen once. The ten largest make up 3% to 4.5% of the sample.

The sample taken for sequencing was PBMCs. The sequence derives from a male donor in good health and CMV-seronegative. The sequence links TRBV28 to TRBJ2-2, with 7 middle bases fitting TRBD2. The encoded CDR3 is CASSFSLAAGELFF. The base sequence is TGTGCCAGCAGTTTTAGTCTAGCGGCCGGGGAGCTGTTTTTT.